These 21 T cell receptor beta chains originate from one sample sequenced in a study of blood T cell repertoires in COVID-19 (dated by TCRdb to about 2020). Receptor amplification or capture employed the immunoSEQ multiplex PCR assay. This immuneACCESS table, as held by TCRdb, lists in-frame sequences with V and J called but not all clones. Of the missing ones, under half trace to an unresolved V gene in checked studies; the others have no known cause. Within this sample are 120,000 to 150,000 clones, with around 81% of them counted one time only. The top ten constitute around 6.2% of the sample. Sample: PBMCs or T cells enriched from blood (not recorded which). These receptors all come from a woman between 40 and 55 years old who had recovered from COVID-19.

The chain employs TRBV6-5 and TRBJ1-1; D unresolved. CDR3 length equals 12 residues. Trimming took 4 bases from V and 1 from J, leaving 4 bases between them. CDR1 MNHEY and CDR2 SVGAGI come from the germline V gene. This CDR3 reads CASSFRNTEAFF. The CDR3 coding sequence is TGTGCCAGCAGTTTTAGGAACACTGAAGCTTTCTTT.

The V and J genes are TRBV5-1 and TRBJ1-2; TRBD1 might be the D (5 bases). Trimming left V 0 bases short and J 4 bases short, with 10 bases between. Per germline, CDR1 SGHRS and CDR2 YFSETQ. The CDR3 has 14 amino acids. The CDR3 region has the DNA TGCGCCAGCAGCTTGGGTACAGGCGGCTATGGCTACACCTTC. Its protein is CASSLGTGGYGYTF.

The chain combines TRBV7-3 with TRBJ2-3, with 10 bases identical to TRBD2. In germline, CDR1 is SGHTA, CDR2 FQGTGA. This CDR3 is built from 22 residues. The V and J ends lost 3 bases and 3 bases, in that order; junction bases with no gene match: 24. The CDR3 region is CASSFKGRRGWSSGSSTDTQYF. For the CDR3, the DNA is TGTGCCAGCAGCTTTAAGGGACGACGCGGATGGTCTAGCGGGAGTTCAACAGATACGCAGTATTTT. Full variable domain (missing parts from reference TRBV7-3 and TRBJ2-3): GAGVSQTPSNKVTEKGKYVELRCDPISGHTALYWYRQSLGQGPEFLIYFQGTGAADDSGLPNDRFFAVRPEGSVSTLKIQRTERGDSAVYLCASSFKGRRGWSSGSSTDTQYFGPGTRLTVL.

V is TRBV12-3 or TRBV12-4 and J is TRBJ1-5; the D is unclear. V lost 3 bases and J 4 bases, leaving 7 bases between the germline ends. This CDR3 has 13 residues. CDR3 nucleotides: TGTGCCAGCAGTTTTGGCAAGAATCAGCCCCAGCATTTT. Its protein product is CASSFGKNQPQHF.

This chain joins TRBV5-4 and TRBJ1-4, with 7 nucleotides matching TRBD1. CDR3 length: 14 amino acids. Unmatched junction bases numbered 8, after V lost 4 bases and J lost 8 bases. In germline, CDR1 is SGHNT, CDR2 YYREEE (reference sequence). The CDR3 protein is CASSRPGQMEKLFF. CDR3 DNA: TGTGCCAGCAGCCGACCGGGACAGATGGAAAAACTGTTTTTT.

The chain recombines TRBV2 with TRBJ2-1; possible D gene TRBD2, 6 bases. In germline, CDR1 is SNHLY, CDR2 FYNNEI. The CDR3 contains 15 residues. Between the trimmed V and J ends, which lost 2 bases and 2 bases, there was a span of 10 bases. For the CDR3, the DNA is TGTGCCAGCAGTGAAACAGCGGGCGCCTACAATGAGCAGTTCTTC. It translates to CASSETAGAYNEQFF.

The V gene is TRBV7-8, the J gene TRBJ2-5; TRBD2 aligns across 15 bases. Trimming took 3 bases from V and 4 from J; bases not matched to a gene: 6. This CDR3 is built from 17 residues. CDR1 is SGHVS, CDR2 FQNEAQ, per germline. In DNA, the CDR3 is TGTGCCAGCAGCTTTTGGACTAGCGGGAGGGCGAGAGAGACCCAGTACTTC. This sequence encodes CASSFWTSGRARETQYF.

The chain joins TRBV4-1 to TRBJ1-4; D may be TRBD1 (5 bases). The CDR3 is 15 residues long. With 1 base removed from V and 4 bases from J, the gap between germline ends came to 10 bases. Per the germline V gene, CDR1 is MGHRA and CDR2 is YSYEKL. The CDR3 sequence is CASSQVGGSNEKLFF. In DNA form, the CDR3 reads TGCGCCAGCAGCCAAGTGGGGGGTAGTAATGAAAAACTGTTTTTT.

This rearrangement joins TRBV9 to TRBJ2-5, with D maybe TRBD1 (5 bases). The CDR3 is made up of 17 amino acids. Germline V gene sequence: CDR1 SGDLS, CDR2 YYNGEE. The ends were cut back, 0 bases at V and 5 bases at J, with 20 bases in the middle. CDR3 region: CASSVGGAASARETQYF. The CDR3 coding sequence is TGTGCCAGCAGCGTAGGTGGGGCGGCCAGTGCCAGGGAGACCCAGTACTTC.

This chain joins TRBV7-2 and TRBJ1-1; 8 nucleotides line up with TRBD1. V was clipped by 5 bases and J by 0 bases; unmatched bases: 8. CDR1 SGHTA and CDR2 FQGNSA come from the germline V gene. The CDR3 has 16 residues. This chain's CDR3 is CASSPEDRELNTEAFF. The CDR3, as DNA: TGTGCCAGCAGCCCTGAGGACAGGGAACTGAACACTGAAGCTTTCTTT.

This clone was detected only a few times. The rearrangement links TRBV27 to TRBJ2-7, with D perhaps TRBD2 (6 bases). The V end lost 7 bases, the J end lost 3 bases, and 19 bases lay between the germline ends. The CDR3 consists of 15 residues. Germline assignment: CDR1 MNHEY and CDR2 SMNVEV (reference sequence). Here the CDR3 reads CASNKNGGGIYEQYF. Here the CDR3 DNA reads TGTGCCAGCAATAAAAACGGGGGAGGAATCTACGAGCAGTACTTC.

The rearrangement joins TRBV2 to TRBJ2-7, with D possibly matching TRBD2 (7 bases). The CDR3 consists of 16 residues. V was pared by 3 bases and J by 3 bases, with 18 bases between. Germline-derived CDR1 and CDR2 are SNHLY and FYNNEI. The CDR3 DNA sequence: TGTGCCAGCAGTGACCCGGGGGGTCCAGGGGACTACGAGCAGTACTTC. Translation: CASSDPGGPGDYEQYF.

Here the CDR3 DNA reads TGTGCCAGTAGTATTGATTCCGGGGGACCAAATCAGCCCCAGCATTTT. It encodes CASSIDSGGPNQPQHF. V usage is TRBV19 and J usage is TRBJ1-5; tentative D call: TRBD1 (5 bases). V gave up 3 bases and J gave up 4 bases, with 16 bases separating them. The CDR3 loop spans 16 amino acids. Germline V gene data show CDR1 as LNHDA and CDR2 as SQIVND (reference sequence).

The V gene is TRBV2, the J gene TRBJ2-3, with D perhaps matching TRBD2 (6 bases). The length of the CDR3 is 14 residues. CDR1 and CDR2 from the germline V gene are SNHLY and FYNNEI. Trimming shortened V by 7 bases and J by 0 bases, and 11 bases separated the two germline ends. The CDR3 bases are TGTGCCAGCACAGTTAGCGGTAGCACAGATACGCAGTATTTT. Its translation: CASTVSGSTDTQYF.

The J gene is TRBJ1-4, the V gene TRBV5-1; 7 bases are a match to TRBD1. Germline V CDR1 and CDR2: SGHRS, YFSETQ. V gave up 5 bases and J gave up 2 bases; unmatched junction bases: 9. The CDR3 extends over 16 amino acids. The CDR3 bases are TGCGCCAGCAGACCCACAGGGGCTTGGACTAATGAAAAACTGTTTTTT. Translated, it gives CASRPTGAWTNEKLFF.

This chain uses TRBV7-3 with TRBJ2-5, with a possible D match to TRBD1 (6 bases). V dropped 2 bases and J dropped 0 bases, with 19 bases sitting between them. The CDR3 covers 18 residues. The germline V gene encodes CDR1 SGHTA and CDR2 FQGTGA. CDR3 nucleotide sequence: TGTGCCAGCAGCTTACTACCCACATTACAGGGTTACCAAGAGACCCAGTACTTC. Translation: CASSLLPTLQGYQETQYF.

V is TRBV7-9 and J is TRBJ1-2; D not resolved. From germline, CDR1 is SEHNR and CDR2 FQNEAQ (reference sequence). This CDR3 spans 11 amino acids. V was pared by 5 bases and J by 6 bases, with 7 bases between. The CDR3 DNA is TGTGCCAGCAGCCCGGGTCATGGCTACACCTTC. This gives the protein CASSPGHGYTF.

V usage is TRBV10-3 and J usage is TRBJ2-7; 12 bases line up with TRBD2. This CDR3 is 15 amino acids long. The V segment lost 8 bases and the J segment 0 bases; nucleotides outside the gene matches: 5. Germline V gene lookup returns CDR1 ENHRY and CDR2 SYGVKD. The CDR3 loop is CAIGLAGGTSYEQYF. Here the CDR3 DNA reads TGTGCCATCGGTCTAGCGGGAGGGACCTCCTACGAGCAGTACTTC.

CDR3 sequence (DNA): TGTGCCAGCAGTTTCATCTTAAGCGGGGGCGCGAACACCGGGGAGCTGTTTTTT. This sequence encodes CASSFILSGGANTGELFF. The chain combines TRBV2 with TRBJ2-2, with 8 bases identical to TRBD2. Germline CDR1 is SNHLY and CDR2 is FYNNEI. Unmatched junction bases numbered 11, after V lost 5 bases and J lost 0 bases. The CDR3 loop spans 18 amino acids.

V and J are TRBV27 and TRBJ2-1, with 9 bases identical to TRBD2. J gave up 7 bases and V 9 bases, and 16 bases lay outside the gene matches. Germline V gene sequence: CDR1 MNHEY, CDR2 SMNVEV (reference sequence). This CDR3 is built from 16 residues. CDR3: CASHTLAGSQGNEQFF. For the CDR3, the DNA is TGTGCCAGTCATACCCTAGCGGGATCGCAAGGGAATGAGCAGTTCTTC.

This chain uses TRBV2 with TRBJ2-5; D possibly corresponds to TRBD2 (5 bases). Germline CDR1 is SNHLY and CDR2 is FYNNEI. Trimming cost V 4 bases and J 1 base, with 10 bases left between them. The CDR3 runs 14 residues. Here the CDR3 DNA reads TGTGCCAGCAGTGTATATGGGAGCCAAGAGACCCAGTACTTC. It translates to CASSVYGSQETQYF.